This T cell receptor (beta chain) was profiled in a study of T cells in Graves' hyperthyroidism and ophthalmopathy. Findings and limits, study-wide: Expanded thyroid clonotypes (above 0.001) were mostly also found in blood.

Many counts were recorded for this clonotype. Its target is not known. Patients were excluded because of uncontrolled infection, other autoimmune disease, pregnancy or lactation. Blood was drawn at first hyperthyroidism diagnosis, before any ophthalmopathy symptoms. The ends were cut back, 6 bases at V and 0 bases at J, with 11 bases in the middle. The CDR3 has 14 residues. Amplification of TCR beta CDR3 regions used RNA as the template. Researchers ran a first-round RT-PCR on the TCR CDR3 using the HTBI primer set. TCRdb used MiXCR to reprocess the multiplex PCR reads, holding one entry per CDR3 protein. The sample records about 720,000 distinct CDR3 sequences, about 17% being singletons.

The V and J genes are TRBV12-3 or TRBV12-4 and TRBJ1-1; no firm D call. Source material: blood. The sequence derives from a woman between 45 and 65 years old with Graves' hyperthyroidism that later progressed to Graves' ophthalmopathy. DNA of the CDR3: TGTGCCAGCAGGCGGGAGACCTTGAACACTGAAGCTTTCTTT. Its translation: CASRRETLNTEAFF.